The entry below gives a single TCR beta chain sequence along with its context. Unique molecular identifiers were incorporated during preparation of the TCRbeta library. MiXCR, applied by TCRdb to the PCR reads, yields one record per CDR3 protein. This table holds approximately 7,000 distinct CDR3 sequences, approximately 5.3% found once. J gave up 5 bases and V 0 bases, and 7 bases lay outside the gene matches. There are 16 residues in the CDR3. This sample is part of a study of T-cell reconstitution after alpha-beta-depleted transplantation in children. The receptor was isolated from a child under two years old who had a stem cell transplant for acute myeloid leukemia, so the T cells may come from the graft donor. V is TRBV5-3 and J is TRBJ2-7, with 11 bases matching TRBD1. TRBV5-3 counts as an open reading frame of uncertain function. Material: PBMCs, mostly from graft donor cells, obtained 180 days after TCRalphabeta/CD19-depleted stem cell transplant. CDR3: CARSLAPGQGVDEQYF. The CDR3 nucleotides read TGTGCCAGAAGCTTGGCCCCGGGACAGGGGGTCGACGAGCAGTACTTC.